This T cell receptor (beta chain) was recorded in a study of CD8+CD57+ T cells in acquired aplastic anemia. The overall study: When averaged, DNA from sorted CD4+ and CD8+ cells came to about 2.9 ug.

Study findings and constraints: Simpson's diversity of CD8+ cells was not significantly different in patients compared with controls. Over 25 shared CD8+ CDR3s appeared highly expressed within patients' immunodominant clones.

Genomic DNA acted as the template from which TCR beta VDJ combination and CDR3 sequence profiling were carried out. TCRdb ran MiXCR on the reads and lists one entry per CDR3 protein. The data hold hundreds of thousands of distinct CDR3 sequences, with about 56% observed a single time. This clonotype was recorded at least ten times. The antigen is undetermined. Germline CDR1 reads SGHRS; CDR2 reads YFSETQ. CDR3 size: 14 residues. Trimming cost V 7 bases and J 6 bases; bases outside gene matches: 6. The sequence came from a human donor with severe aplastic anemia or a healthy control (not recorded which). The sequenced sample was sorted CD4+, CD8+, or CD8+CD57+ T cells (not recorded which) from PBMCs. V usage is TRBV5-1 and J usage is TRBJ2-2; 10 bases are a match to TRBD2. CDR3 nucleotide sequence: TGCGCCAGCCAGCGGGGGGGCCCAGCCGGGGAGCTGTTTTTT. This gives the protein CASQRGGPAGELFF. Full variable domain (remainder filled in from reference TRBV5-1 and TRBJ2-2): KAGVTQTPRYLIKTRGQQVTLSCSPISGHRSVSWYQQTPGQGLQFLFEYFSETQRNKGNFPGRFSGRQFSNSRSEMNVSTLELGDSALYLCASQRGGPAGELFFGEGSRLTVL.